This TCR beta chain stems from a study of T cell responses to AZD1222 COVID-19 vaccine (dated by TCRdb to about 2021). As for the study more broadly: TCR sequencing was performed for 230 to 250 trial participants, of whom around 200 were given two doses of AZD1222 and around 26 were given two doses of MenACWY control vaccine. Trial participants were enrolled by age into 18-55, 56-69 and 70-plus year subgroups, with roughly 160, 29 and 62 TCR-sequenced participants respectively.

About this clone itself: Its specific antigen is unknown. Base qualities were left out, and no much larger clone turns up one base away.

The time point label here, explained by the study, means: about 28 days (+/-7) after the second vaccine dose. AZD1222 recipients given second doses at about 4 weeks or at about 12 weeks were pooled, since spike-specific TCR depth and breadth were not found to differ between the two schedules. Vaccinee samples came from UK trials COV001 and COV002, including a single-blind randomized controlled phase 2/3 trial of AZD1222 (ChAdOx1 nCoV-19) in healthy adults. For TCRbeta chain sequencing, PBMC samples were collected from trial participants at day 0 and at day 28 after the second dose. V loses 4 bases, J loses 5 bases, and the germline ends lie 8 bases apart. From its cysteine to its phenylalanine, the CDR3 spans 13 amino acids. Only the CDR3 portion is preserved as DNA: 39 bases, with reading frame beginning at the first base. CDR1 and CDR2 (SGHVS, FQNEAQ) derive from the germline V gene. The CDR3 regions of human TCRbeta chains were analyzed by immunosequencing. Turning to the authors' computational methods: Repertoire TCRs were matched against a reference library of SARS-CoV-2-specific TCRs generated with the MIRA antigen-specificity platform. Breadth meant the fraction of unique TCRs that were SARS-CoV-2-associated, whereas depth meant the fraction of total T cells that were SARS-CoV-2-associated. Each spike-specific TCR was assigned to its reactive spike region and to a CD4 or CD8 class using the MIRA data. Log10-transformed breadth and depth values were compared by one-way ANOVA with Sidak's multiple comparisons tests. TCRdb stores this immuneACCESS table with in-frame sequences only. Part of the clones is absent; in the studies checked, under half of the shortfall reflects unresolved V genes, and no reason is known for the rest. D and trimming come from the DNA, and the V and J calls and clone size come from that table. Counted in this sample were 80,000 to 100,000 clones; approximately 90% of them appeared once. The top ten clones comprise about 2.5% of the sample.

The study at large found these results: Conclusions about previously exposed vaccinees are limited, since just five or six AZD1222 recipients were seropositive for SARS-CoV-2 at baseline. Spike-specific TCR breadth and depth rose significantly after two AZD1222 doses compared with day 0 and with MenACWY recipients. No day 14 peak-response samples were available, so repertoires were characterized only after the peak T cell response. The 56-69-year group was small, and its depth increase did not reach significance, likely because of low power. The whole spike protein was spanned by vaccine-associated CD4 TCRs, and dominant responses were seen in regions 160-218 and 743-854. Participants were mostly white British and included more females than males, and it was suggested by the authors that clonal diversity may have been underestimated. Reportedly, almost half of the unique spike-specific TCRs recognized epitopes lying outside the regions that are mutated in the B.1.351 and B.1.1.7 variants.

Recombination connected TRBV7-8 to TRBJ2-2, with a tentative D gene TRBD1 over 5 matching bases. Material: peripheral blood, obtained 28 days after the second AZD1222 dose. The clonotype was recovered from an adult who received the AZD1222 COVID-19 vaccine. The DNA sequence follows: TGTGCCAGCAGCTCGACAGTTACCGGGGAGCTGTTTTTT. The resulting protein is CASSSTVTGELFF.